The T cell receptor (beta chain) under discussion was sequenced for a study of identical twins. Regarding the study as a whole: Part of the zero-insertion signal could reflect confounding by invariant MAIT and iNKT cells.

Using its own MiXCR run on the 5' RACE reads, TCRdb lists one record per CDR3 protein. The sample includes about 890,000 distinct CDR3 sequences, 9% to 15% of them seen just once. This clonotype was seen at least ten times. Its antigen is not identified. The ends were cut back, 4 bases at V and 4 bases at J, with 8 bases in the middle. Per the germline V gene, CDR1 is SQVTM and CDR2 is ANQGSEA. This CDR3 spans 12 amino acids. These data also formed part of another study, on yellow fever vaccine responses in identical twins.

The material sequenced was PBMCs. The receptor comes from a woman aged 18-30 years in good health. The chain uses TRBV29-1 and TRBJ2-1, with unresolved D. In nucleotides, the CDR3 is TGCAGCGTTGGTGGCAAATACAATGAGCAGTTCTTC. This sequence encodes CSVGGKYNEQFF.